The text below deals with one T cell receptor beta chain. No antigen is known for it. Base-call qualities are not available, and no considerably larger clone is one nucleotide away. The donors were healthy, HIV-negative adults who had no recently reported acute infections or vaccinations. All donors were Caucasian adults living in Nashville, Tennessee, USA. CD4+ T cells were enriched through magnetic negative selection, after which naive cells were positively selected on CD45RA and the remaining negative fraction served as the memory subset. After blood collection by leukapheresis, PBMCs were isolated using Ficoll-Histopaque density gradient centrifugation and then cryopreserved in the vapor phase of liquid nitrogen. Purity and quantity of every magnetically sorted T cell population were checked by analytical flow cytometry. From each sorted fraction, genomic DNA was isolated and quantified by UV absorbance on a Nanodrop 2000c.

The data were taken from a study of shared clonotypes between healthy human individuals (dated by TCRdb to about 2020). General notes on the study: The cohort included a few men and a couple of women between 18 and 49 years of age. For each donor, CD4 naive and CD4 memory were each given three plates, CD8 naive was given two plates, and CD8 memory was given one plate. To estimate repertoire size and how much clonotypes are shared between individuals, the study performed deep sequencing of blood TCR repertoires from five healthy adults. Different laboratories and diverse techniques were used to prepare libraries and sequence TCR repertoires, to increase sequencing depth and limit assay-specific biases. Between about 0.9 and 9 billion PBMCs per donor were obtained by leukapheresis.

From the cysteine up to the phenylalanine, the CDR3 has a length of 17 residues. Only the CDR3 DNA stays, 51 bases, in frame from base 1. At the junction V is shortened by 0 bases and J by 5 bases, with 20 bases in between. In the germline V gene, CDR1 corresponds to SGDLS and CDR2 to YYNGEE. Paper-wide results and their limitations: Estimated clonotype richness was generally larger for naive than for memory subsets. Higher generation probabilities were observed for clonotypes shared by all four sorted-subset donors than for non-shared clonotypes. About 5% of naive CD4, 3.5% of naive CD8, approximately 2% of memory CD4, and 0.35% to 0.4% of memory CD8 clonotypes were shared across several donors. Even with the large sequencing depth, rarefaction of the sorted-subset datasets indicated that sequencing was incomplete. Pairwise subsampling led to the expectation that sequencing depth would affect the degree of clonotype sharing among donors. The small number of donors limited the genetic and exposure-history diversity represented. Sampling was limited to blood, and TCR repertoires in tissue likely differ from TCR repertoires in blood.

TCR CDR3 regions were amplified from genomic DNA by multiplex PCR using the deep immunoSEQ assay. Extracted genomic DNA from each cell subset was distributed evenly across all wells of several immunoSEQ 96-well plates, and each plate was treated as a replicate. Each replicate PCR for sorted subsets received about 220 ng genomic DNA, equal to around 32,000 T cell genomes. Purified libraries were quantified with a Qubit 3.0 fluorometer, sized on a Bioanalyzer 2100, and re-quantified with the KAPA Library Quantification kit. Every immunoSEQ 96-well plate was sequenced on a separate single-read 150-cycle Illumina NextSeq 550 flow cell. In the paper's pipeline: Because the immunoSEQ output held only junctional sequences and lacked quality scores, the filtering could not match the filtering applied to full-length reads. Sequences were annotated with PyIR, a Python wrapper for IgBLAST v1.9, using IMGT germline references to assign V/J genes and CDR3. Reads were filtered out if the reads had weak V/J assignments (E-value above 1e-6), no CDR3, stop codons, out-of-frame junctions, or ambiguous translated residues. V3J clonotypes were defined as sequences sharing an identical inferred V gene, J gene, and CDR3 amino acid sequence. Percentage overlap between repertoires was computed as shared unique clonotypes divided by the size of the smaller repertoire. Repertoire richness was assessed with RTK rarefaction, the Chao1 estimator, and Recon v2.1 estimates of unobserved clonotypes. OLGA was used to compute generation probabilities for all TCRbeta clonotypes that the gDNA method yielded from four donors. The source is immuneACCESS, and TCRdb retained only in-frame sequences with V and J called. Part of the clones is not carried over; for the studies checked, unresolved V genes explain less than half of this, and the remainder is unexplained. That table gives V, J and clone size, and the DNA gave D and trimming. This sample has over a million clones in its table, and around four fifths of those were observed once. The ten largest clonotypes hold around 1.5% of the sample.

The sample comprised memory CD4+ T cells sorted from blood. The cell subset or site label for this specimen denotes: CD45RA-negative fraction. The V and J segments used are TRBV9 and TRBJ2-5; the D gene assignment is ambiguous. This receptor was identified in a man aged 18-30 years in good health. Here the CDR3 is given as CASSVGQDVGSRETQYF. Read as DNA, the sequence is TGTGCCAGCAGCGTAGGGCAGGACGTGGGTAGTAGGGAGACCCAGTACTTC.